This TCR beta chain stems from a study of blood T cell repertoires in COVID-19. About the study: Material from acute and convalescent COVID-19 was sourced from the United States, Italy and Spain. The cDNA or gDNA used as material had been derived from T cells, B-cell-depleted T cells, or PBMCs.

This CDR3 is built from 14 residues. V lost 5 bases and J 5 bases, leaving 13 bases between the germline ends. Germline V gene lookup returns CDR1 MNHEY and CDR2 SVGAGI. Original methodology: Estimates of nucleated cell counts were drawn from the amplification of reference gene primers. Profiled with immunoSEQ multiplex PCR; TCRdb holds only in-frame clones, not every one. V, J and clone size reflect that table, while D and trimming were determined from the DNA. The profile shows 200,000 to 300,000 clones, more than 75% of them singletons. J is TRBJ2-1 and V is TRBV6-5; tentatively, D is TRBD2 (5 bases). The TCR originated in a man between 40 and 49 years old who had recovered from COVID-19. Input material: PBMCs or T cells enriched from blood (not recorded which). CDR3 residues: CASSLARPHNEQFF. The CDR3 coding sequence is TGTGCCAGCAGTCTAGCCAGACCACACAATGAGCAGTTCTTC.